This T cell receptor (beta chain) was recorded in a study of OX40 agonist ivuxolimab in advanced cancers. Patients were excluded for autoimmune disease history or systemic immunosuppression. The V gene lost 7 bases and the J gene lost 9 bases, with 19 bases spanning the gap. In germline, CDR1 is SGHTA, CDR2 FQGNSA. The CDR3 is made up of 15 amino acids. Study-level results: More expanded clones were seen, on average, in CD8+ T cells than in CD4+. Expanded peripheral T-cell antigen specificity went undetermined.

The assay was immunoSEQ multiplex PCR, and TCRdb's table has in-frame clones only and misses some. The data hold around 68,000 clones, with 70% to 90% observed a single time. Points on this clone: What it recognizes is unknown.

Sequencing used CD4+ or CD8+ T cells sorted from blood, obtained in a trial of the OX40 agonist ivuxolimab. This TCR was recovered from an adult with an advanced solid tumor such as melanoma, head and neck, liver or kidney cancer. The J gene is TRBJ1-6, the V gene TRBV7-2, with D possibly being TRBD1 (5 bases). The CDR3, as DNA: TGTGCCAGCAACCTCACGCCCACAGGTTTTTCACCCCTCCACTTT. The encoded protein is CASNLTPTGFSPLHF.